These 30 T cell receptor beta chains were sequenced from one sample in a study of cytomegalovirus exposure and HLA in healthy donors. PCR amplification relied on 60 Vbeta primers (plus 13 Jbeta primers). Using immunoSEQ multiplex PCR, the repertoire was profiled, and TCRdb retains in-frame clones only, with some absent. This sample carries 75,000 to 95,000 clones, 70% to 85% of them seen once, and the ten largest clones take about an eighth. The sample comprised PBMCs. The receptors derive from a human donor in good health.

The J gene is TRBJ2-6, the V gene TRBV30, with D possibly matching TRBD1 (5 bases). Germline V CDR1 and CDR2: GTSNPN, SVGIG (reference sequence). Trimming shortened V by 6 bases and J by 0 bases, and 9 bases separated the two germline ends. The CDR3 sequence is 14 residues long. This chain's CDR3 is CACQTGSGANVLTF. The CDR3, as DNA: TGTGCCTGCCAAACAGGCTCTGGGGCCAACGTCCTGACTTTC. The variable domain in full, completed from reference TRBV30 and TRBJ2-6, reads SQTIHQWPATLVQPVGSPLSLECTVEGTSNPNLYWYRQAAGRGLQLLFYSVGIGQISSEVPQNLSASRPQDRQFILSSKKLLLSDSGFYLCACQTGSGANVLTFGAGSRLTVL.

This sequence joins TRBV7-8 and TRBJ2-7; 7 positions agree with TRBD2. Unmatched junction bases numbered 7, after V lost 4 bases and J lost 4 bases. CDR3 length equals 14 residues. CDR1 is SGHVS and CDR2 is FQNEAQ in the germline V gene. The CDR3 region is CASSSPGLQYEQYF. In DNA, the CDR3 is TGTGCCAGCAGCTCACCGGGACTACAGTACGAGCAGTACTTC.

The chain employs TRBV2 and TRBJ1-5; 8 bases align to TRBD1. Germline values: CDR1 SNHLY, CDR2 FYNNEI. CDR3 length equals 15 residues. V was pared by 6 bases and J by 7 bases, with 11 bases of the junction left unmatched. CDR3 loop: CASRLDRAGRQPQHF. CDR3 DNA sequence: TGTGCCAGCAGACTGGACAGGGCGGGACGGCAGCCCCAGCATTTT.

The chain combines TRBV29-1 with TRBJ2-1; D ambiguous. The CDR3 is made up of 13 amino acids. Germline assignment: CDR1 SQVTM and CDR2 ANQGSEA. V was pared by 6 bases and J by 6 bases, with 15 bases between. This CDR3 is CSVADPTLNEQFF. In DNA, the CDR3 is TGCAGCGTCGCCGACCCGACACTCAATGAGCAGTTCTTC.

The rearrangement links TRBV18 to TRBJ1-2; no reliable D call. V lost 3 bases and J 0 bases, leaving 8 bases between the germline ends. CDR1 is KGHSH and CDR2 is LQKENI in the germline V gene. The CDR3 has 14 amino acids. The CDR3 loop reads CASSPPLSNYGYTF. CDR3 nucleotides: TGTGCCAGCTCACCTCCGTTATCTAACTATGGCTACACCTTC.

The chain couples TRBV10-3 to TRBJ2-7; 9 positions match TRBD1. The CDR3 runs to 16 residues. V lost 7 bases to trimming and J lost 0 bases; unmatched junction nucleotides: 10. Germline V gene sequence: CDR1 ENHRY, CDR2 SYGVKD. CDR3 nucleotide sequence: TGTGCCATCAAAGGACAGGGGTCGACGAGCTCCTACGAGCAGTACTTC. It encodes CAIKGQGSTSSYEQYF.

The genes are TRBV4-3 and TRBJ2-5; D possibly corresponds to TRBD1 (5 bases). The CDR3 is made up of 15 amino acids. CDR1 and CDR2 (germline): LGHNA, YSLEER. Deletions cut 0 bases from V and 2 bases from J, with 10 bases between. The CDR3 loop is CASSQDLTGQETQYF. For the CDR3, the DNA is TGCGCCAGCAGCCAAGATCTCACAGGTCAAGAGACCCAGTACTTC.

This clone has more than one count but fewer than ten. This chain connects TRBV5-1 to TRBJ1-4, with D possibly being TRBD1 (6 bases). Between the trimmed V and J ends, which lost 7 bases and 5 bases, there was a span of 15 bases. Germline V CDR1 and CDR2: SGHRS, YFSETQ. The CDR3 is 14 amino acids. CDR3 bases: TGCGCCAGCGCCGTAGGGGGTTTCAATGAAAAACTGTTTTTT. Its translation: CASAVGGFNEKLFF.

The table lists this clone with a count of one. The rearrangement joins TRBV4-2 to TRBJ2-3; TRBD2 agrees at 14 bases. There are 18 residues in the CDR3. V lost 4 bases and J lost 1; bases outside the gene matches: 7. Germline CDR1 LGHNA, CDR2 YNFKEQ. CDR3 in amino acids: CASSLGLAGAEGTDTQYF. The CDR3 coding sequence is TGTGCCAGCAGCCTGGGACTAGCGGGGGCCGAGGGCACAGATACGCAGTATTTT.

The CDR3 bases are TGCGCCAGCAGCCGTTTCCCGACAGGGGAACAAGAGACCCAGTACTTC. Translation: CASSRFPTGEQETQYF. The chain recombines TRBV4-1 with TRBJ2-5; 8 nucleotides agree with TRBD1. The CDR3 sequence is 16 residues long. Germline V CDR1 and CDR2: MGHRA, YSYEKL. Trimming took 4 bases from V and 2 from J; bases not matched to a gene: 9.

The chain carries TRBV7-2 and TRBJ2-1; 10 bases fit TRBD2. J was trimmed by 7 bases and V by 5 bases; bases with no gene match: 14. Germline CDR1 and CDR2: SGHTA and FQGNSA. This CDR3 has 17 residues. The CDR3 DNA reads as TGTGCCAGCAGCCTTCGGCGAGCGGGGGGGCCTGGTAATGAGCAGTTCTTC. This gives the protein CASSLRRAGGPGNEQFF.

This sequence joins TRBV5-1 and TRBJ2-1, with TRBD2 matching over 12 bases. This CDR3 contains 15 residues. The V segment lost 4 bases and the J segment 6 bases; nucleotides outside the gene matches: 5. Per germline, CDR1 SGHRS and CDR2 YFSETQ. This CDR3 is CASSNLAGGRNEQFF. CDR3 coding DNA: TGCGCCAGCAGCAACCTAGCGGGGGGGCGCAATGAGCAGTTCTTC. The full variable domain, rest sourced from reference TRBV5-1 and TRBJ2-1, is KAGVTQTPRYLIKTRGQQVTLSCSPISGHRSVSWYQQTPGQGLQFLFEYFSETQRNKGNFPGRFSGRQFSNSRSEMNVSTLELGDSALYLCASSNLAGGRNEQFFGPGTRLTVL.

This chain uses TRBV13 with TRBJ2-4, with TRBD2 matching 9 bases. This CDR3 is built from 16 residues. The germline V gene has CDR1 PRHDT and CDR2 FYEKMQ (reference sequence). V was pared by 0 bases and J by 11 bases, with 11 bases of the junction left unmatched. CDR3 region: CASSLGEAGGGEVQYF. CDR3 DNA: TGTGCCAGCAGCTTAGGCGAAGCGGGGGGCGGGGAGGTTCAGTACTTC. The full variable domain, rest sourced from reference TRBV13 and TRBJ2-4, is AAGVIQSPRHLIKEKRETATLKCYPIPRHDTVYWYQQGPGQDPQFLISFYEKMQSDKGSIPDRFSAQQFSDYHSELNMSSLELGDSALYFCASSLGEAGGGEVQYFGAGTRLSVL.

This sequence joins TRBV5-1 and TRBJ2-2; TRBD1 is a possible D gene (6 bases). The CDR3 spans 17 residues. Trimming took 1 base from V and 2 from J, leaving 15 bases between them. Germline assignment: CDR1 SGHRS and CDR2 YFSETQ. Written as DNA, the CDR3 is TGCGCCAGCAGCTTGTCTGTGGGGGCCGTTAACACCGGGGAGCTGTTTTTT. Translation: CASSLSVGAVNTGELFF.

The sample holds one count of this clone. J is TRBJ2-7 and V is TRBV14; 10 bases fit TRBD1. The CDR3 has 15 amino acids. V lost 3 bases, J lost 2 bases, and 4 bases stayed unmatched. Germline CDR1 is SGHDN and CDR2 is FVKESK. The CDR3: CASSHRDRGTYEQYF. CDR3 sequence (DNA): TGTGCCAGCAGCCACCGGGACAGGGGTACCTACGAGCAGTACTTC.

The chain combines TRBV29-1 with TRBJ1-1; weak D call: TRBD1 (5 bases). The CDR3 has 15 amino acids. Germline V gene lookup returns CDR1 SQVTM and CDR2 ANQGSEA. V was cut by 2 bases and J by 3 bases, with 16 bases left in between. CDR3 protein: CSVELRGVYDTEAFF. The CDR3 nucleotides read TGCAGCGTTGAACTGCGGGGGGTGTACGACACTGAAGCTTTCTTT.

The J gene is TRBJ1-5, the V gene TRBV7-8, with D possibly being TRBD1 (6 bases). Looked up from germline, CDR1 is SGHVS and CDR2 is FQNEAQ. The ends were cut back, 5 bases at V and 3 bases at J, with 14 bases in the middle. The CDR3 has 15 residues. The CDR3 loop is CASSQSRGANQPQHF. In DNA form, the CDR3 reads TGTGCCAGCAGCCAGAGTCGGGGGGCCAATCAGCCCCAGCATTTT.

CDR3 in DNA: TGTGCCAGCAGCACAGGGGGCACCCCTGAAGCTTTCTTT. The encoded protein is CASSTGGTPEAFF. The V and J genes are TRBV6-5 and TRBJ1-1, with 9 bases aligning to TRBD1. The CDR3 consists of 13 residues. Per germline, CDR1 MNHEY and CDR2 SVGAGI. V lost 6 bases, J lost 6 bases, and 5 bases stayed unmatched.

The J gene is TRBJ2-5, the V gene TRBV7-2; 12 positions agree with TRBD2. The last part of the DNA fits TRBJ2-7 better; the J call may be wrong. CDR1 and CDR2 (germline): SGHTA, FQGNSA. The CDR3 extends over 15 amino acids. The CDR3 DNA reads TGTGCCAGCAGCACCCGGACTAGCGGGGAATACGAGCAGTACTTC. Its protein is CASSTRTSGEYEQYF.

This chain joins TRBV5-8 and TRBJ1-4, with D maybe TRBD1 (5 bases). The CDR3 extends over 16 amino acids. V was pared by 0 bases and J by 0 bases, with 9 bases between. Germline-derived CDR1 and CDR2 are SGHTS and YDEGEE. The CDR3 nucleotides read TGTGCCAGCAGCTTGGGGGGCCGGGCAACTAATGAAAAACTGTTTTTT. This sequence encodes CASSLGGRATNEKLFF.

The genes are TRBV25-1 and TRBJ2-1, with no clear D. The CDR3 is 15 amino acids. Germline V gene lookup returns CDR1 MGHDK and CDR2 SYGVNS. The germline V and J ends were trimmed by 1 base and 5 bases, with 12 bases remaining between them. CDR3 in amino acids: CASSEFEVPNNEQFF. The DNA for the CDR3 is TGTGCCAGCAGTGAATTTGAGGTTCCCAACAATGAGCAGTTCTTC.

This clone came up a few times. The chain joins TRBV5-6 to TRBJ1-6; 10 bases map to TRBD1. Germline V CDR1 and CDR2: SGHDT, YYEEEE. This CDR3 has 14 amino acids. V gave up 4 bases and J gave up 10 bases; unmatched junction bases: 5. This CDR3 reads CASSPDRGISPLHF. For the CDR3, the DNA is TGTGCCAGCAGCCCGGACAGGGGGATCTCACCCCTCCACTTT.

The CDR3 DNA reads TGTGCCACCTCCCCCCCGCAGGTGACTGAAGCTTTCTTT. Residues: CATSPPQVTEAFF. The V and J genes are TRBV6-6 and TRBJ1-1; no firm D call. Trimming removed 10 bases at V and 5 bases at J, with 17 bases between. CDR3 length equals 13 residues. CDR1 is MNHNY, CDR2 SVGAGI, per germline (reference sequence).

This chain links TRBV12-5 with TRBJ2-7, with D possibly matching TRBD1 (7 bases). There are 19 residues in the CDR3. The V end lost 2 bases, the J end lost 2 bases, and 25 bases lay between the germline ends. From germline, CDR1 is LGHNT and CDR2 FRNRAP. CDR3 amino acids: CASGLYGGWGDRETYEQYF. CDR3 nucleotide sequence: TGTGCTAGTGGTTTGTACGGTGGTTGGGGGGACAGAGAAACCTACGAGCAGTACTTC.

This clone appeared a few times. This sequence joins TRBV2 and TRBJ2-5; possible D gene TRBD1, 7 bases. This CDR3 has 15 amino acids. The germline V gene encodes CDR1 SNHLY and CDR2 FYNNEI. Trimming shortened V by 3 bases and J by 3 bases, and 14 bases separated the two germline ends. The DNA for the CDR3 is TGTGCCAGCAGTGAGGAGGGACAGCCCAAAGAGACCCAGTACTTC. Translation gives CASSEEGQPKETQYF.

This chain joins TRBV5-4 and TRBJ2-7; perhaps TRBD2 as D (5 bases). Germline CDR1 is SGHNT and CDR2 is YYREEE (reference sequence). The CDR3 is 13 residues long. V lost 0 bases and J lost 4, with 8 bases in between. The CDR3 is CASSLVGGYEQYF. The CDR3 DNA follows: TGTGCCAGCAGCTTGGTAGGCGGGTACGAGCAGTACTTC.

The chain carries TRBV9 and TRBJ2-3, with 7 bases fitting TRBD2. The CDR3 is made up of 16 amino acids. Germline V CDR1 and CDR2: SGDLS, YYNGEE. With V trimmed by 1 base and J by 1 base, 6 bases remained unmatched. CDR3 sequence: CASSVNAGEGTDTQYF. The CDR3 coding sequence is TGTGCCAGCAGCGTAAATGCGGGGGAAGGCACAGATACGCAGTATTTT.

CDR3 nucleotide sequence: TGCGCCAGCAGCCAACGACTAGCGGGGTCCCACCCCTACGAGACCCAGTACTTC. Translated, it gives CASSQRLAGSHPYETQYF. The V call is TRBV4-3, the J call TRBJ2-5; 11 bases agree with TRBD2. Germline CDR1 and CDR2: LGHNA and YSLEER. Unmatched junction bases numbered 13, after V lost 2 bases and J lost 5 bases. This CDR3 region has 18 residues.

This clone was counted a single time. The chain is built from TRBV5-3 and TRBJ1-2, with D possibly TRBD1 on 6 matching bases. TRBV5-3 has ORF status, its function being uncertain. The CDR3 is 13 residues long. V lost 4 bases, J lost 4 bases, and 11 bases lay in between. As DNA, the CDR3 is TGTGCCAGAAGCCCCAGGGGCATCTATGGCTACACCTTC. The encoded protein is CARSPRGIYGYTF.

The CDR3 bases are TGTGCCAGCCGGGGGGACCAACTTAACACCGGGGAGCTGTTTTTT. Translating it yields CASRGDQLNTGELFF. The V call is TRBV2, the J call TRBJ2-2, with TRBD2 matching 7 bases. J was trimmed by 2 bases and V by 8 bases; bases with no gene match: 8. Germline lookup yields CDR1 SNHLY and CDR2 FYNNEI. The CDR3 spans 15 residues.